Listed below are T cell receptor beta chains from one sample, sequenced in a study of cytomegalovirus exposure and HLA in healthy donors. Produced via immunoSEQ multiplex PCR; TCRdb's table is partial and in-frame only. The repertoire consists of more than 110,000 clones, with roughly 77% occurring once and the leading ten covering 2.5% to 3.5%. Material: PBMCs. The receptors were sampled from a female donor in good health and CMV-seronegative. CDR3s include the opening cysteine and the closing phenylalanine or tryptophan. Fields, in order: V gene, D gene, clone size, J gene, CDR3 protein, CDR3 DNA. The D gene is left open where the match is weak. Not every row has a clone size; where given, it reads once, few, many or a size class.

>TRBV2|TRBD2|.|TRBJ2-5
CASSAPWGRGEETQYF
TGTGCCAGCAGCGCCCCCTGGGGGCGGGGGGAAGAGACCCAGTACTTC
>TRBV5-6|TRBD1|.|TRBJ2-7
CASSVDRGYEQYF
TGTGCCAGCAGCGTGGACAGGGGCTACGAGCAGTACTTC
>TRBV7-2|.|.|TRBJ1-2
CASSPTANYGYTF
TGTGCCAGCAGCCCGACAGCAAACTATGGCTACACCTTC
>TRBV27|.|few|TRBJ2-2
CASSLSPFTGELFF
TGTGCCAGCAGTTTATCTCCTTTCACCGGGGAGCTGTTTTTT
>TRBV5-5|.|.|TRBJ2-7
CASSLARGSYEQYF
TGTGCCAGCAGCTTGGCCAGGGGCTCCTACGAGCAGTACTTC
>TRBV9|.|.|TRBJ1-5
CASSVGQSNQPQHF
TGTGCCAGCAGCGTAGGACAGTCAAATCAGCCCCAGCATTTT
>TRBV11-2|TRBD1|.|TRBJ2-7
CASSLGTASYEQYF
TGTGCCAGCAGCTTGGGGACAGCCTCCTACGAGCAGTACTTC
>TRBV2|.|.|TRBJ2-2
CASSPPGGRNTGELFF
TGTGCCAGCAGCCCCCCAGGGGGGAGGAACACCGGGGAGCTGTTTTTT
>TRBV18|.|once|TRBJ1-1
CASSLAGTLAFF
TGTGCCAGCTCACTTGCCGGGACATTGGCTTTCTTT
>TRBV13|.|.|TRBJ1-1
CASSPRGANTEAFF
TGTGCCAGCAGCCCTCGCGGGGCGAACACTGAAGCTTTCTTT
>TRBV2|TRBD1|.|TRBJ2-3
CASSVGQGARSTQYF
TGTGCCAGCAGTGTGGGACAGGGGGCGCGGAGTACGCAGTATTTT
>TRBV27|.|.|TRBJ1-2
CASSPSLQDLYGYTF
TGTGCCAGCAGTCCCTCCCTACAGGACCTCTATGGCTACACCTTC
>TRBV27|TRBD2|.|TRBJ2-1
CASSLNGGIYNEQFF
TGTGCCAGCAGTTTGAACGGGGGGATCTACAATGAGCAGTTCTTC
>TRBV27|TRBD2|few|TRBJ2-3
CASSPRLAGQADTQYF
TGTGCCAGCAGTCCTAGACTAGCGGGACAGGCAGATACGCAGTATTTT
>TRBV7-9|.|.|TRBJ2-7
CASSLVGGYEQYF
TGTGCCAGCAGCTTAGTTGGGGGGTACGAGCAGTACTTC
>TRBV6-5|.|few|TRBJ1-2
CASSYSGPYGYTF
TGTGCCAGCAGTTACTCGGGGCCTTATGGCTACACCTTC
>TRBV4-1|.|.|TRBJ1-1
CASSHGHPPGTTEAFF
TGCGCCAGCAGCCATGGGCATCCTCCGGGAACCACTGAAGCTTTCTTT
>TRBV7-2|.|.|TRBJ2-2
CASSPPLRPNRELFF
TGTGCCAGCAGCCCGCCATTGAGGCCGAACCGGGAGCTGTTTTTT
>TRBV5-1|TRBD2|.|TRBJ2-1
CASSPWRTSGYNEQFF
TGCGCCAGCAGCCCCTGGCGGACTAGCGGCTACAATGAGCAGTTCTTC
>TRBV28|TRBD1|.|TRBJ2-7
CASSYYGTGGAEQYF
TGTGCCAGCAGTTACTACGGGACAGGGGGCGCCGAGCAGTACTTC
>TRBV2|TRBD1|.|TRBJ2-7
CASSRDRGHYEQYF
TGTGCCAGCAGCCGGGACAGGGGGCACTACGAGCAGTACTTC
>TRBV2|.|.|TRBJ2-2
CASSRPLETSGELFF
TGTGCCAGCAGCCGGCCTCTAGAAACTTCCGGGGAGCTGTTTTTT
>TRBV19|.|.|TRBJ1-5
CASSFLTGNQPQHF
TGTGCCAGTAGTTTCCTCACGGGCAATCAGCCCCAGCATTTT
>TRBV7-2|TRBD2|.|TRBJ2-7
CASSSTSGDPLSDF
TGTGCCAGCAGCTCAACTAGCGGGGATCCCTTATCCGACTTC
>TRBV4-3|.|few|TRBJ2-7
CASSQVLGGNEQYF
TGCGCCAGCAGCCAAGTGCTAGGGGGTAACGAGCAGTACTTC